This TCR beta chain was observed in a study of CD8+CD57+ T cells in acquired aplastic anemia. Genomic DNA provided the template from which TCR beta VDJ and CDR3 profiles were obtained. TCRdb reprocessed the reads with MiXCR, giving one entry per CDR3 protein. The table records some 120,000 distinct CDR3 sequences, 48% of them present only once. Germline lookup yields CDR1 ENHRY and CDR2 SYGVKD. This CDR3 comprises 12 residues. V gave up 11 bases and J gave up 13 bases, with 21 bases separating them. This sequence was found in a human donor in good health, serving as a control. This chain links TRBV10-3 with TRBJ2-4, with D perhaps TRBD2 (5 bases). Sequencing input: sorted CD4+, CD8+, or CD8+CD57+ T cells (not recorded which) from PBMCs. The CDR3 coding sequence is TGTGCCCTCCAAAAAGAGGGCAGGCCACAGTACTTC. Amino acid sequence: CALQKEGRPQYF.